This TCR beta chain was documented in a study of blood T cell repertoires in COVID-19. At the level of the study: From the United States, Italy and Spain came samples of acute and convalescent COVID-19. The analysed material was cDNA or gDNA that came from T cells, B-cell-depleted T cells, or PBMCs.

Everyone who took part was about 18 to 90 years old, and they came from about two dozen US areas. TCRdb keeps only in-frame clones here, not all; method: immunoSEQ multiplex PCR. The sample lists hundreds of thousands of clones, roughly 86% occurring once. V was trimmed by 5 bases and J by 0 bases, leaving 8 bases between them. CDR1 LGHDT and CDR2 YNNKEL come from the germline V gene (reference sequence). This CDR3 has 14 amino acids. The specimen was PBMCs or T cells enriched from blood (not recorded which). The chain has TRBV3-1 (or the pseudogene TRBV3-2) and TRBJ1-5; D uncertain. The receptor comes from a woman under 40 with acute COVID-19. The CDR3 is CASSYKYSNQPQHF. Here the CDR3 DNA reads TGTGCCAGCAGCTACAAGTATAGCAATCAGCCCCAGCATTTT.